This T cell receptor beta chain was documented in a study of shared clonotypes between healthy human individuals. Overall study context: Per donor, three plates held CD4 naive cells, three held CD4 memory, two held CD8 naive and one held CD8 memory.

Clones were sequenced by immunoSEQ multiplex PCR, and TCRdb holds only the in-frame ones, with some missing. The sample contains around 2.3 million clones, almost 96% of which appear only once. Sequencing was performed on naive CD4+ T cells sorted from blood. Subset described: CD45RA+ positively selected. This receptor was identified in a man between 18 and 29 years old in good health.

CDR3 nucleotide sequence: TGCACCAGCAGCCAAGTGGGGGACAGGGACCACTCGCTAACTAATGAAAAACTGTTTTTT. It codes for CTSSQVGDRDHSLTNEKLFF. The chain employs TRBV1 and TRBJ1-4; the table's D call, TRBD1, was not checked against the DNA. TRBV1 is flagged as a pseudogene. The CDR3 covers 20 residues.